One sample yielded the 20 T cell receptor beta chains listed below, sequenced in a study of T cells in Graves' hyperthyroidism and ophthalmopathy (dated by TCRdb to 2018 to 2020). Libraries came from multiplex PCR. The sequencing machine was an Illumina HiSeq 2000. The TCR beta CDR3 regions were amplified from RNA transcripts. The TCR CDR3 was subjected to a first round of RT-PCR using the HTBI primer set and the Qiagen OneStep RT-PCR kit. The public reads were reprocessed in TCRdb via fastp at Q25 and MiXCR, keeping in-frame beta chains. Duplicate CDR3 protein sequences are folded into a single record with the most common DNA and genes. This sample is represented by around 620,000 distinct CDR3 sequences; 14% of them were singletons. Jointly, the top ten make up about 6.6% of the sample. Sequenced sample: blood. The receptors were sampled from a woman aged 18-29 years with Graves' ophthalmopathy.

The rearrangement uses TRBV4-3 and TRBJ2-2; D is unclear. From germline, CDR1 is LGHNA and CDR2 YSLEER. The V and J ends lost 1 base and 0 bases respectively, with 6 bases between them. The length of the CDR3 is 15 residues. The CDR3 DNA is TGCGCCAGCAGCCAAGGGGCATCGAACACCGGGGAGCTGTTTTTT. Protein product: CASSQGASNTGELFF.

The sample holds many counts of this clonotype. The V gene is TRBV12-3 or TRBV12-4, the J gene TRBJ2-5; perhaps TRBD2 as D (5 bases). Trimming took off 6 bases at V and 5 bases at J, with 13 bases between the two ends. CDR3 length: 13 amino acids. CDR3: CASRQTSEETQYF. The CDR3 DNA reads as TGTGCCAGCAGGCAAACTAGTGAGGAGACCCAGTACTTC.

Worth noting for this clonotype: The junction and the germline gene differ at one end; a read error may be behind it. The V and J genes are TRBV7-2 and TRBJ2-5; a possible D gene is TRBD2 (6 bases). The CDR3 spans 14 residues. Germline CDR1 is SGHTA and CDR2 is FQGNSA. The CDR3 sequence is CASRPPAGREAQYF. The CDR3 DNA sequence: TGTGCCAGCAGGCCCCCCGCGGGAAGAGAGGCCCAGTACTTC.

This clonotype has at least ten counts. This chain connects TRBV5-1 to TRBJ1-2; unclear D gene. Germline-derived CDR1 and CDR2 are SGHRS and YFSETQ. This CDR3 is built from 15 residues. Trimming left V 0 bases short and J 4 bases short, with 13 bases between. CDR3 sequence reads: CASSLGVSAGYGYTF. The CDR3 DNA follows: TGCGCCAGCAGCTTGGGGGTGTCCGCCGGCTATGGCTACACCTTC.

This clonotype was observed a few times. The rearrangement uses TRBV9 and TRBJ2-3; TRBD1 might be the D (6 bases). CDR1 and CDR2 from the germline V gene are SGDLS and YYNGEE. The CDR3 has 16 residues. The V end was cut by 5 bases, the J end by 2 bases, with 18 bases between. CDR3 nucleotides: TGTGCCAGCAGTCCCGGGACAAGAGTCAACACAGATACGCAGTATTTT. The encoded protein is CASSPGTRVNTDTQYF.

The rearrangement uses TRBV19 and TRBJ1-5; a weak D match, TRBD1 (5 bases). Trimming stripped 6 bases from V and 7 bases from J, with 16 bases between. The germline CDR1 and CDR2 sequences are LNHDA and SQIVND (reference sequence). The CDR3 sequence is 14 residues long. In DNA, the CDR3 is TGTGCCAGTAGACTCGAGGGACCGACCCAGCCCCAGCATTTT. Translation: CASRLEGPTQPQHF.

V is TRBV19 and J is TRBJ2-1, with D perhaps matching TRBD2 (5 bases). Trimming removed 6 bases at V and 4 bases at J, with 16 bases between. The CDR3 is 15 amino acids. CDR1 LNHDA and CDR2 SQIVND come from the germline V gene (reference sequence). The CDR3 sequence: CASRTAGGGYNEQFF. The CDR3 region has the DNA TGTGCCAGTAGGACCGCAGGAGGCGGATACAATGAGCAGTTCTTC.

This clonotype has at least ten counts. The chain employs TRBV2 and TRBJ1-2; D is ambiguous. The CDR3 length is 11 residues. The germline gives CDR1 SNHLY, CDR2 FYNNEI. V was clipped by 6 bases and J by 5 bases, with 7 bases between them. This CDR3 is CASREGYGYTF. Here the CDR3 DNA reads TGTGCCAGCAGGGAGGGTTATGGCTACACCTTC.

This clonotype was seen a few times. The chain carries TRBV30 and TRBJ2-3; perhaps TRBD2 as D (6 bases). Germline-derived CDR1 and CDR2 are GTSNPN and SVGIG (reference sequence). This CDR3 is built from 18 residues. V lost 5 bases, J lost 2 bases, and 26 bases lay in between. The chain's CDR3 is CAWSSLTGPRGLTDTQYF. DNA for the CDR3: TGTGCCTGGTCCTCCCTCACCGGCCCCCGGGGACTCACAGATACGCAGTATTTT.

This clonotype was counted ten times or more. The V gene is TRBV28, the J gene TRBJ1-2, with a possible D match to TRBD1 (5 bases). The CDR3 spans 11 residues. The V end lost 6 bases, the J end lost 8 bases, and 10 bases lay between the germline ends. The germline V gene encodes CDR1 MDHEN and CDR2 SYDVKM. CDR3 protein: CASRNTGGYTF. The CDR3 nucleotides are TGTGCCAGCAGGAACACAGGCGGCTACACCTTC.

The sample holds many counts of this clonotype. This chain uses TRBV12-3 or TRBV12-4 with TRBJ2-1; 9 bases map to TRBD2. This CDR3 is 16 amino acids long. V lost 3 bases and J lost 8; bases outside the gene matches: 11. The chain's CDR3 is CASSFPSYSGSDEQFF. For the CDR3, the DNA is TGTGCCAGCAGTTTCCCCAGCTATAGCGGGAGCGATGAGCAGTTCTTC.

This clonotype has a handful of counts. A read error may account for a junction end that differs from germline. This sequence joins TRBV7-2 and TRBJ2-7; 9 bases are a match to TRBD2. Germline V CDR1 and CDR2: SGHTA, FQGNSA. The CDR3 consists of 15 residues. The CDR3 reads CASSRPGTSNPEQYF. CDR3 in DNA: TGCGCCAGCAGCCGCCCCGGGACTAGCAACCCTGAGCAGTACTTC.

In its sample, this clonotype was seen many times. The rearrangement uses TRBV10-3 and TRBJ1-2, with D perhaps TRBD1 (5 bases). The CDR3 is 14 residues long. Per the germline V gene, CDR1 is ENHRY and CDR2 is SYGVKD. The V end was cut by 4 bases, the J end by 4 bases, with 13 bases between. The CDR3 DNA sequence: TGTGCCATCAGTGCGGATGCAGGGACCTATGGCTACACCTTC. The encoded protein is CAISADAGTYGYTF.

This clonotype occurred many times. The V and J genes are TRBV7-2 and TRBJ2-7; D perhaps matches TRBD1 (6 bases). This CDR3 comprises 13 residues. Germline CDR1 and CDR2: SGHTA and FQGNSA. With 5 bases removed from V and 3 bases from J, the gap between germline ends came to 11 bases. The CDR3 nucleotides are TGTGCCAGCAGCCAGGGGCTAGGCTACGAGCAGTACTTC. Translated: CASSQGLGYEQYF.

This clonotype was seen ten or more times. V is TRBV2 and J is TRBJ2-7, with 7 bases identical to TRBD2. V shed 0 bases, J shed 4 bases, and the junction held 6 bases outside the gene matches. This CDR3 comprises 15 residues. Looked up from germline, CDR1 is SNHLY and CDR2 is FYNNEI. The CDR3 DNA follows: TGTGCCAGCAGTGAAGCTGGGATCGGGGGGTACGAGCAGTACTTC. This sequence encodes CASSEAGIGGYEQYF.

This clonotype was detected a few times. The CDR3 region is CASRLTSGGAYEQYF. CDR3 in DNA: TGTGCCAGCAGACTGACTAGCGGGGGCGCCTACGAGCAGTACTTC. The genes are TRBV27 and TRBJ2-7, with TRBD2 matching over 12 bases. Germline V CDR1 and CDR2: MNHEY, SMNVEV (reference sequence). CDR3 length: 15 amino acids. Unmatched junction bases numbered 5, after V lost 6 bases and J lost 2 bases.

This clonotype was seen only a few times. The chain recombines TRBV10-3 with TRBJ2-2; 13 nucleotides agree with TRBD2. CDR3 length: 16 residues. J gave up 7 bases and V 6 bases, and 8 bases lay outside the gene matches. Germline V CDR1 and CDR2: ENHRY, SYGVKD. CDR3 nucleotides: TGTGCCATCAGCACGAGACTAGCGGGAGGAAACGGGGAGCTGTTTTTT. Residues: CAISTRLAGGNGELFF.

This clonotype has ten or more counts. The V gene is TRBV27, the J gene TRBJ2-7; 9 nucleotides agree with TRBD1. The J segment lost 0 bases and the V segment lost 7 bases, leaving 1 base of the junction unmatched. CDR3 length: 13 residues. The V gene's germline CDR1 is MNHEY and CDR2 SMNVEV (reference sequence). CDR3 nucleotides: TGTGCCAGCACGGGACAGGGCTCCTACGAGCAGTACTTC. This gives the protein CASTGQGSYEQYF.

The chain carries TRBV9 and TRBJ1-3; D gene unclear. This CDR3 is 15 amino acids long. CDR1 is SGDLS, CDR2 YYNGEE, per germline. Trimming removed 0 bases at V and 4 bases at J, with 11 bases between. The CDR3 DNA is TGTGCCAGCAGCGTAGACGGACGCCGGGGAAACACCATATATTTT. Encoded protein: CASSVDGRRGNTIYF.

This clonotype occurred many times. In nucleotides, the CDR3 is TGCAGTGCTAGAGTTCAAGGACGGTCGACCTACAATGAGCAGTTCTTC. Protein product: CSARVQGRSTYNEQFF. The V gene is TRBV20-1, the J gene TRBJ2-1; D is ambiguous. The CDR3 spans 16 residues. The V end was cut by 1 base, the J end by 2 bases, with 15 bases between. Germline CDR1 and CDR2: DFQATT and SNEGSKA (reference sequence).